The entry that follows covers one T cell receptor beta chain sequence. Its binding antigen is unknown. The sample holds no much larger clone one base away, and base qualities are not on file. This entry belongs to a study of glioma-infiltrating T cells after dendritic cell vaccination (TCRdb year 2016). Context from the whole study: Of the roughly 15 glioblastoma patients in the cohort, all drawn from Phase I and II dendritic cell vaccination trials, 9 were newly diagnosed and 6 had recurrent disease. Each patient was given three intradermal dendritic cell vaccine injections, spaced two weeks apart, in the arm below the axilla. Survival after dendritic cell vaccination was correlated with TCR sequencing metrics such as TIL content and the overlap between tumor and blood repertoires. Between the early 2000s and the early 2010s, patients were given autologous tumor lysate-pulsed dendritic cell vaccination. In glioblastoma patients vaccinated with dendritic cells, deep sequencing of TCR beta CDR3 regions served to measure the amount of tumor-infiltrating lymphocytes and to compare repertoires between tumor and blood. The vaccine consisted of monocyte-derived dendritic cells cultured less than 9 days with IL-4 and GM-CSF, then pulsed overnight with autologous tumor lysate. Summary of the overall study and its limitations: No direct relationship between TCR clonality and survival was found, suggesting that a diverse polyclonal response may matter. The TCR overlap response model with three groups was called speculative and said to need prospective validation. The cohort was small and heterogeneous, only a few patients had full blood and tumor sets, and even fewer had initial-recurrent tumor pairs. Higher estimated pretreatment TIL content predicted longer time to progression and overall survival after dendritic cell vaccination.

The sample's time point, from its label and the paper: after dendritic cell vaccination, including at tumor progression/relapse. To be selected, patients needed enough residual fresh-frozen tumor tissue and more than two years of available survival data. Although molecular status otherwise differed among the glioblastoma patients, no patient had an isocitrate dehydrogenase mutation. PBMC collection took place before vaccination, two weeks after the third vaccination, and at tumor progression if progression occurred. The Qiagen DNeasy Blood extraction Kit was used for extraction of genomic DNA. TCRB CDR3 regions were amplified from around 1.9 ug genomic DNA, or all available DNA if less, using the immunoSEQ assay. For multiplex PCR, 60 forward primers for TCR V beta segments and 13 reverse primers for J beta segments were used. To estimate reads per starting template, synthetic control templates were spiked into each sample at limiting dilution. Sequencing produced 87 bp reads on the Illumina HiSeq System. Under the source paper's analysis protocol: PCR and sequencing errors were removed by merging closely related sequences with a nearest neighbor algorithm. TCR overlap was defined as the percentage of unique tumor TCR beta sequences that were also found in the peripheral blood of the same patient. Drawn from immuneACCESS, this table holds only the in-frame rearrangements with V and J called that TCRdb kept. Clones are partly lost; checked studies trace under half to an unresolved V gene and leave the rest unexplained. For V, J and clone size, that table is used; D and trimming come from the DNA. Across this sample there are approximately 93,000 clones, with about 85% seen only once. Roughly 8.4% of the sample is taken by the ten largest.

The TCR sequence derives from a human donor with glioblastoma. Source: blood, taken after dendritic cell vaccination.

The bases are TGTGCCAGCAGCTTAGAGGGGGACGACACAGATACGCAGTATTTT. It translates as CASSLEGDDTDTQYF. The V and J segments used are TRBV7-2 and TRBJ2-3; tentative D gene TRBD1, with 6 bases matching. The trim is 1 base for V and 2 bases for J, with a gap of 10 bases between the germline ends. The CDR3 has 15 amino acids, counting the end cysteine and phenylalanine. Left in the record is the CDR3 DNA by itself, 45 bases read in frame from the first base. Sequences SGHTA (CDR1) and FQGNSA (CDR2) are obtained from the germline V gene.